These 10 T cell receptor beta chains were sequenced from one sample in a study of T cell responses to AZD1222 COVID-19 vaccine (dated by TCRdb to the early 2020s). The library was built by means of the immunoSEQ multiplex PCR assay. TCRdb provides this immuneACCESS table in a form limited to in-frame rearrangements. Some clones are lacking; in checked studies, under half of them reflect an unresolved V gene, and why the rest are absent is not known. The sample has 150,000 to 200,000 clones on record, about 86% of them singletons. More than 7% of the sample is held by the ten biggest clonotypes. Taken with the paper, the label for time point translates to: baseline before first vaccination. This material consisted of peripheral blood, taken on day 0 of AZD1222 vaccination. The receptors were gathered from an adult in good health.

This rearrangement joins TRBV30 to TRBJ2-3, with 12 bases that match TRBD1. Trimming cost V 7 bases and J 4 bases; bases outside gene matches: 6. The germline gives CDR1 GTSNPN, CDR2 SVGIG (reference sequence). The CDR3 is made up of 14 amino acids. The CDR3 loop reads CASGTGGFADTQYF. CDR3 sequence (DNA): TGTGCCTCAGGGACAGGGGGCTTCGCAGATACGCAGTATTTT.

This chain joins TRBV5-1 and TRBJ2-2, with a weak D call TRBD1 (6 bases). The ends were cut back, 0 bases at V and 6 bases at J, with 15 bases in the middle. Germline CDR1 reads SGHRS; CDR2 reads YFSETQ. CDR3 length equals 16 residues. The CDR3 region is CASSLAGAGRPGELFF. The CDR3 nucleotides read TGCGCCAGCAGCTTGGCAGGGGCAGGGCGACCCGGGGAGCTGTTTTTT.

CDR3 DNA sequence: TGTGCCAGCAGTCAGACCCGCACCGGGGAGCTGTTTTTT. This translates into CASSQTRTGELFF. The gene calls are TRBV6-5 and TRBJ2-2, with D uncertain. The CDR3 has 13 residues. V lost 5 bases, J lost 4 bases, and 8 bases lay in between. The germline CDR1 and CDR2 sequences are MNHEY and SVGAGI.

The chain links TRBV24-1 to TRBJ1-4; 7 bases align to TRBD1. J gave up 8 bases and V 1 base, and 9 bases lay outside the gene matches. CDR3 length: 16 residues. The V gene's germline CDR1 is KGHDR and CDR2 SFDVKD. The CDR3 nucleotides read TGTGCCACCAGTGATTTTAGAAGGGACAGAGACGAAAAACTGTTTTTT. Its protein product is CATSDFRRDRDEKLFF.

This clone occurred a few times. This chain joins TRBV11-1 and TRBJ2-1; TRBD1 aligns across 10 bases. Looked up from germline, CDR1 is SGHAT and CDR2 is FQDESV (reference sequence). V was pared by 5 bases and J by 8 bases, with 6 bases of the junction left unmatched. The CDR3 has 14 amino acids. Here the CDR3 reads CASSGSGTGDEQFF. The CDR3 DNA sequence: TGTGCCAGCAGCGGCTCCGGGACAGGGGATGAGCAGTTCTTC.

The V call is TRBV12-5, the J call TRBJ1-3; no clear D gene. The germline V gene encodes CDR1 LGHNT and CDR2 FRNRAP. The V end lost 1 base, the J end lost 4 bases, and 17 bases lay between the germline ends. The CDR3 consists of 17 residues. The CDR3 spells CASGLGPDGSLGNTIYF. The CDR3 DNA reads as TGTGCTAGTGGTTTGGGACCCGATGGCTCTCTCGGAAACACCATATATTTT.

This chain connects TRBV11-2 to TRBJ1-1; D is possibly TRBD1 (5 bases). Germline V gene sequence: CDR1 SGHAT, CDR2 FQNNGV. The CDR3 runs 15 residues. V lost 1 base and J lost 4, with 13 bases in between. The CDR3 spells CASSLVRGLTTEAFF. The DNA for the CDR3 is TGTGCCAGCAGCTTAGTTAGGGGATTAACCACTGAAGCTTTCTTT.

The chain links TRBV5-4 to TRBJ1-4, with a possible D match to TRBD1 (6 bases). The germline CDR1 and CDR2 sequences are SGHNT and YYREEE (reference sequence). CDR3 size: 14 residues. V shed 10 bases and J shed 7 bases, with 20 bases lying between them. CDR3 loop: CAAKTGLESEKLFF. CDR3 coding DNA: TGTGCCGCCAAAACAGGGTTAGAAAGTGAAAAACTGTTTTTT.

The chain couples TRBV9 to TRBJ2-3; the D gene could be TRBD1 or TRBD2 (6 bases each). Germline values: CDR1 SGDLS, CDR2 YYNGEE. The CDR3 totals 15 residues. V was pared by 0 bases and J by 1 base, with 9 bases between. The chain's CDR3 is CASSVDGGRTDTQYF. The CDR3 DNA follows: TGTGCCAGCAGCGTAGACGGGGGCCGCACAGATACGCAGTATTTT.

As concerns this clone: An end of the junction differs from the germline gene, which may be a read error. CDR3 in amino acids: CASSSGLAGVQGTQYF. The DNA of the CDR3 is TGCGCCAGCAGCTCGGGACTAGCGGGGGTCCAAGGGACCCAGTACTTC. The chain joins TRBV5-1 to TRBJ2-5; 14 positions agree with TRBD2. Germline V gives CDR1 SGHRS, CDR2 YFSETQ. There are 16 residues in the CDR3. Full variable domain (missing parts from reference TRBV5-1 and TRBJ2-5): KAGVTQTPRYLIKTRGQQVTLSCSPISGHRSVSWYQQTPGQGLQFLFEYFSETQRNKGNFPGRFSGRQFSNSRSEMNVSTLELGDSALYLCASSSGLAGVQGTQYFGPGTRLLVL.